The clone carrying this T cell receptor beta chain occurred a few times. Its antigen is undetermined. The sample is drawn from a study of post-analysis software for immune sequencing data. Study overall: Disease courses included relapsing-remitting, secondary progressive and progressive-relapsing multiple sclerosis. Study-level findings and limits: Under the F measure, samples that were prepared in one batch clustered strongly together. Patients showed TRBV5-6, TRBV5-1 and TRBV20-1 among four to six TRBV segments more frequent than in controls.

Unique molecular identifiers were built into the TCR beta cDNA libraries. From the PCR reads, TCRdb called clonotypes with MiXCR, one entry per CDR3 protein. Of about 460,000 distinct CDR3 sequences in the sample, 45% were seen once. CDR3 length: 14 residues. Germline V gene sequence: CDR1 MNHNS, CDR2 SASEGT. J gave up 0 bases and V 7 bases, and 6 bases lay outside the gene matches. This TCR derives from a girl under 18 with multiple sclerosis. The chain links TRBV6-1 to TRBJ2-7; TRBD1 matches 7 bases. Sequencing used blood. CDR3 nucleotides: TGTGCCAGCATCCTGACAGGGAGCTCCTACGAGCAGTACTTC. It yields the protein CASILTGSSYEQYF.